The next 5 T cell receptor beta chains were all read from a single sample in a study of CD8 T cells in ankylosing spondylitis. These TCRs' antigens remain unknown. Using its own MiXCR run on the 5' RACE reads, TCRdb lists one record per CDR3 protein. Here the sample spans 670,000 or so distinct CDR3 sequences, about 20% being singletons. Study outcomes and limitations: For ankylosing spondylitis blood, a TCR beta motif of about 8 highly homologous variants appeared characteristic.

Sequencing input: blood, either unsorted or a sorted T cell fraction (not recorded which). The receptor source for this set is a male donor with ankylosing spondylitis.

This clonotype has more than one count but fewer than ten. The chain carries TRBV12-3 or TRBV12-4 and TRBJ1-1, with 8 nucleotides matching TRBD1. J was trimmed by 3 bases and V by 7 bases; bases with no gene match: 19. The CDR3 is 18 amino acids. CDR3 residues: CASNNGQGQGALDTEAFF. The CDR3 coding sequence is TGTGCCAGCAATAATGGGCAGGGGCAGGGGGCTTTGGACACTGAAGCTTTCTTT.

The J gene is TRBJ2-1, the V gene TRBV20-1, with 13 nucleotides matching TRBD2. V shed 6 bases and J 4 bases; nucleotides not matched to a gene: 12. The germline V gene has CDR1 DFQATT and CDR2 SNEGSKA (reference sequence). The CDR3 has 17 amino acids. The CDR3 sequence is CSAQNPGLAGPYNEQFF. The DNA of the CDR3 is TGCAGTGCACAGAACCCGGGACTAGCGGGACCATACAATGAGCAGTTCTTC.

The chain has TRBV6-2 or TRBV6-3 and TRBJ2-1; 8 bases match TRBD1. CDR3 size: 15 residues. Per germline, CDR1 MNHEY and CDR2 SVGEGT. Trimming took 5 bases from V and 8 from J; bases not matched to a gene: 11. This chain's CDR3 is CASSAPGQAFYEQFF. The CDR3 DNA reads TGTGCCAGCAGTGCGCCGGGACAGGCCTTTTATGAGCAGTTCTTC.

This clonotype was counted only a few times. V gene TRBV11-2 combines with J gene TRBJ1-5, with TRBD1 matching over 7 bases. The length of the CDR3 is 17 residues. Germline-derived CDR1 and CDR2 are SGHAT and FQNNGV. V shed 4 bases, J shed 2 bases, and the junction held 11 bases outside the gene matches. CDR3 sequence (DNA): TGTGCCAGCAGCTATGGCCCCGCCAGGGGGGGCAATCAGCCCCAGCATTTT. Amino acid sequence: CASSYGPARGGNQPQHF.

The chain has TRBV12-3 or TRBV12-4 and TRBJ2-5; no reliable D call. The germline V and J ends were trimmed by 6 bases and 5 bases, with 10 bases remaining between them. The CDR3 runs to 12 residues. The CDR3 DNA reads as TGTGCCAGCAGCCCGAACCTGGAGACCCAGTACTTC. This gives the protein CASSPNLETQYF.